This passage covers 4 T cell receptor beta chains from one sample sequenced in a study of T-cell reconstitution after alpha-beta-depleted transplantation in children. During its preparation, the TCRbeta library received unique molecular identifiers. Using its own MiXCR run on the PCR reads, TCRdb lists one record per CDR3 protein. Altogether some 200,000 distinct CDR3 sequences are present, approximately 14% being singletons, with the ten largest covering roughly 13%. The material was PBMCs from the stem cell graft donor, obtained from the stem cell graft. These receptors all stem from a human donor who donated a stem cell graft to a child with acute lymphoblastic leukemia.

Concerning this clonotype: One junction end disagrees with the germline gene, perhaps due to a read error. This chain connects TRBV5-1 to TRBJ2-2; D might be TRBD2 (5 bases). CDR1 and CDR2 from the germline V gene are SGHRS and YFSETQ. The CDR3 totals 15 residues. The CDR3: CANSLDGANTGELFF. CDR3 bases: TGCGCCAACAGCTTAGACGGGGCGAACACCGGGGAGCTGTTTTTT.

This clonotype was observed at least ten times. CDR3 coding DNA: TGTGCCATCAGTGAGTCGGGGGCCACCTACAATGAGCAGTTCTTC. The encoded protein is CAISESGATYNEQFF. The J gene is TRBJ2-1, the V gene TRBV10-3; possibly TRBD1 for D (6 bases). This CDR3 region has 15 residues. V was shortened by 0 bases and J by 2 bases, with 8 bases between the two germline ends. Germline-derived CDR1 and CDR2 are ENHRY and SYGVKD.

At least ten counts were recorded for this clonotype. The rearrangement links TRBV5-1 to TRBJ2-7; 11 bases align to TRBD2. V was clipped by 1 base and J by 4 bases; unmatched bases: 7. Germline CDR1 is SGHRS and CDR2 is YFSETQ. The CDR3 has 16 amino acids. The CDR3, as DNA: TGCGCCAGCAGCTTGACGGGGACTAGCGGAGCGTACGAGCAGTACTTC. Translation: CASSLTGTSGAYEQYF. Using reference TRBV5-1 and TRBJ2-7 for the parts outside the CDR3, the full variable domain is KAGVTQTPRYLIKTRGQQVTLSCSPISGHRSVSWYQQTPGQGLQFLFEYFSETQRNKGNFPGRFSGRQFSNSRSEMNVSTLELGDSALYLCASSLTGTSGAYEQYFGPGTRLTVT.

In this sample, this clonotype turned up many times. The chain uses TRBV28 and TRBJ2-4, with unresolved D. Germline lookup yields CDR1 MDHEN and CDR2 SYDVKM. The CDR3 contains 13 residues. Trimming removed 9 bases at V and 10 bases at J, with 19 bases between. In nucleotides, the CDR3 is TGTGCCAGTTCTACACTAATGTTGAATATTCAGTACTTC. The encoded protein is CASSTLMLNIQYF.